This T cell receptor (beta chain) came from a study of blood T cell repertoires in COVID-19. Looking at the study overall: Nucleic acid was either cDNA or gDNA, and it came from T cells, B-cell-depleted T cells, or PBMCs.

The ends lost 6 bases at V and 7 bases at J; junction bases unmatched: 7. CDR1 and CDR2 (germline): SEHNR, FQNEAQ (reference sequence). This CDR3 region has 14 residues. Original processing notes: Using reference gene primer amplification, nucleated cell counts were estimated. Repertoires were generated with immunoSEQ multiplex PCR, while TCRdb's copy carries only in-frame clones and drops some. V, J and clone size reflect that table, while D and trimming were determined from the DNA. The sample lists over 200,000 clones, roughly 87% occurring once. V usage is TRBV7-9 and J usage is TRBJ1-1; 11 bases line up with TRBD1. Input material: peripheral blood. The source of this sequence is a man in his forties or fifties with active or convalescent COVID-19. CDR3 coding DNA: TGTGCCAGCAGGCAGTCGGACAGGGGGCGTGAAGCTTTCTTT. Its translation: CASRQSDRGREAFF.